The following is a T cell receptor (beta chain) sequence with its context. Using immunoSEQ multiplex PCR, the repertoire was profiled, and TCRdb retains in-frame clones only, with some absent. Among about 250,000 clones, around 84% were seen once, and the ten largest hold more than 1.5%. This specimen comes from a study of blood T cell repertoires in COVID-19. About the research overall: Whether acute or convalescent, the COVID-19 samples came from the United States, Italy and Spain.

The cohort comprised adults aged roughly 18 to 90 years residing in 24 US areas. This TCR was sampled from a middle-aged man who had recovered from COVID-19. Material: PBMCs or T cells enriched from blood (not recorded which).

The CDR3 region is CASSPGQGHNSPLHF. DNA of the CDR3: TGTGCCAGCAGCCCTGGACAGGGGCATAATTCACCCCTCCACTTT. The V call is TRBV5-6, the J call TRBJ1-6; 9 nucleotides line up with TRBD1. This CDR3 is built from 15 residues. The V gene end was trimmed by 4 bases and the J gene end by 5 bases; junction bases not matched to a gene: 4. CDR1 is SGHDT and CDR2 is YYEEEE in the germline V gene.